One sample yielded the 13 T cell receptor beta chains listed below, sequenced in a study of T-cell memory formation after mild COVID-19. TCRdb reprocessed the 5' RACE reads with MiXCR, giving one entry per CDR3 protein. Seen here are about 310,000 distinct CDR3 sequences, roughly a fifth observed once, and the top ten hold around 21%. Specimen: PBMCs or a T cell subset sorted from them (not recorded which). These receptors were collected from a man aged 18 to 35 who had mild COVID-19 (a few samples of this study predate the infection). Cell type and time point are not known.

This sequence joins TRBV28 and TRBJ2-2; 10 bases agree with TRBD1. The germline V gene has CDR1 MDHEN and CDR2 SYDVKM. Trimming removed 5 bases from V and 5 bases from J; junction bases left unmatched: 5. This CDR3 has 15 residues. The CDR3 sequence is CASSALDRGTGELFF. CDR3 bases: TGTGCCAGCAGTGCGTTGGACAGGGGGACCGGGGAGCTGTTTTTT.

This chain uses TRBV6-6 with TRBJ2-1; 13 nucleotides match TRBD2. J was trimmed by 9 bases and V by 2 bases; bases with no gene match: 4. The CDR3 consists of 15 residues. Germline loops: CDR1 MNHNY, CDR2 SVGAGI (reference sequence). CDR3 amino acids: CASSYGLAGASEQFF. CDR3 DNA: TGTGCCAGCAGTTACGGACTAGCGGGGGCTTCTGAGCAGTTCTTC.

The chain links TRBV20-1 to TRBJ2-7; 16 bases agree with TRBD2. The germline V gene encodes CDR1 DFQATT and CDR2 SNEGSKA (reference sequence). The CDR3 covers 16 residues. Unmatched junction bases numbered 6, after V lost 3 bases and J lost 4 bases. The CDR3 DNA reads TGCAGTGCTAGGGGACTAGCGGGGGGGCTAAGATACGAGCAGTACTTC. Amino acid sequence: CSARGLAGGLRYEQYF.

In its sample, this clonotype was seen a few times. The V call is TRBV12-3 or TRBV12-4, the J call TRBJ2-2, with D hard to call. V lost 2 bases and J 4 bases, leaving 11 bases between the germline ends. The CDR3 contains 15 residues. The chain's CDR3 is CASSLMAGLTGELFF. CDR3 DNA sequence: TGTGCCAGCAGTTTAATGGCAGGCCTCACCGGGGAGCTGTTTTTT.

This clonotype appeared many times. V usage is TRBV5-1 and J usage is TRBJ2-2; TRBD1 matches 8 bases. Germline assignment: CDR1 SGHRS and CDR2 YFSETQ. The CDR3 is 15 amino acids. The V and J ends lost 4 bases and 0 bases, in that order; junction bases with no gene match: 2. The chain's CDR3 is CASSAGGPNTGELFF. CDR3 sequence (DNA): TGCGCCAGCAGCGCAGGGGGCCCGAACACCGGGGAGCTGTTTTTT.

This clonotype has more than one count but fewer than ten. V and J are TRBV9 and TRBJ2-7; perhaps TRBD1 as D (7 bases). CDR3 length: 15 residues. The V gene lost 4 bases and the J gene lost 4 bases, with 18 bases spanning the gap. Germline V lookup: CDR1 SGDLS, CDR2 YYNGEE. In DNA form, the CDR3 reads TGTGCCAGCAGCCCAGGAGGGGACAGACCTTACGAGCAGTACGTC. Translated: CASSPGGDRPYEQYV.

There are a few counts of this clonotype. The chain joins TRBV21-1 to TRBJ2-7; the table names TRBD1, a call not compared with the DNA. TRBV21-1 is a pseudogene locus. The CDR3 sequence is 14 residues long. CDR3 amino acids: CASRGAGGAYEQYF. DNA for the CDR3: TGTGCCAGCAGGGGCGCAGGGGGGGCCTACGAGCAGTACTTC.

The chain couples TRBV4-3 to TRBJ2-7, with a weak D call TRBD1 (8 bases). V lost 4 bases and J 3 bases, leaving 19 bases between the germline ends. CDR1 and CDR2 (germline): LGHNA, YSLEER. The CDR3 contains 16 residues. CDR3 coding DNA: TGCGCCAGCAGCCGCCAGCACAGGGGGGGAAACTACGAGCAGTACTTC. This translates into CASSRQHRGGNYEQYF.

The V call is TRBV4-3, the J call TRBJ2-5; 9 positions agree with TRBD2. The J segment lost 0 bases and the V segment lost 4 bases, leaving 6 bases of the junction unmatched. Germline-derived CDR1 and CDR2 are LGHNA and YSLEER. The CDR3 is made up of 16 amino acids. CDR3 coding DNA: TGCGCCAGCAGCCTGTCTCTAGCGGGGAACCAAGAGACCCAGTACTTC. Translating it yields CASSLSLAGNQETQYF.

This clonotype was counted a few times. The chain combines TRBV20-1 with TRBJ2-7; the match to TRBD1 covers 7 bases. The CDR3 is made up of 13 amino acids. Germline CDR1 reads DFQATT; CDR2 reads SNEGSKA (reference sequence). Germline trimming cut 0 bases from V and 4 bases from J; bases unmatched to any gene: 3. CDR3 sequence reads: CSARETGSYEQYV. The CDR3 DNA follows: TGCAGTGCTAGAGAGACAGGGTCATACGAGCAGTACGTC.

This clonotype was recorded a few times. This rearrangement joins TRBV12-3 or TRBV12-4 to TRBJ2-6; D possibly corresponds to TRBD1 (6 bases). The V and J ends lost 11 bases and 0 bases respectively, with 11 bases between them. CDR3 length equals 14 residues. The CDR3 protein is CAEPRGSGANVLTF. The DNA for the CDR3 is TGTGCCGAGCCCAGGGGCTCTGGGGCCAACGTCCTGACTTTC.

This sequence joins TRBV14 and TRBJ1-2, with D hard to call. Per the germline V gene, CDR1 is SGHDN and CDR2 is FVKESK. The V and J ends lost 3 bases and 7 bases respectively, with 12 bases between them. The CDR3 runs 13 residues. The CDR3 loop is CASSHDLISGYTF. The CDR3 DNA reads as TGTGCCAGCAGCCATGACCTTATCAGTGGCTACACCTTC.

The gene calls are TRBV20-1 and TRBJ1-1, with D uncertain. The CDR3 has 11 amino acids. Germline V gene lookup returns CDR1 DFQATT and CDR2 SNEGSKA (reference sequence). With 8 bases removed from V and 0 bases from J, the gap between germline ends came to 7 bases. The CDR3 DNA reads as TGCAGTTTGAGGTTGAACACTGAAGCTTTCTTT. It specifies CSLRLNTEAFF.